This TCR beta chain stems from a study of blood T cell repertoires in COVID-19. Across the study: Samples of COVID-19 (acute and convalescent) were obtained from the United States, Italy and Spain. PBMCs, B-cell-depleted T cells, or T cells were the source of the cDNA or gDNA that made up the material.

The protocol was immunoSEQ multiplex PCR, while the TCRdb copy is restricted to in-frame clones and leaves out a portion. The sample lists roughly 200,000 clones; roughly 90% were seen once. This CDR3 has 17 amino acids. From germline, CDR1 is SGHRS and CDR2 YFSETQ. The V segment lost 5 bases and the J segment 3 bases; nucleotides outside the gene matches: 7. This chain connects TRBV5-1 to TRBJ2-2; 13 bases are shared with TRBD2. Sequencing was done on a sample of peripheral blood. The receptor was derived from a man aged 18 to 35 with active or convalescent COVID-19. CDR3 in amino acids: CASSATSGRVYTGELFF. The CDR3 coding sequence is TGCGCCAGCAGTGCTACTAGCGGGAGGGTCTACACCGGGGAGCTGTTTTTT.